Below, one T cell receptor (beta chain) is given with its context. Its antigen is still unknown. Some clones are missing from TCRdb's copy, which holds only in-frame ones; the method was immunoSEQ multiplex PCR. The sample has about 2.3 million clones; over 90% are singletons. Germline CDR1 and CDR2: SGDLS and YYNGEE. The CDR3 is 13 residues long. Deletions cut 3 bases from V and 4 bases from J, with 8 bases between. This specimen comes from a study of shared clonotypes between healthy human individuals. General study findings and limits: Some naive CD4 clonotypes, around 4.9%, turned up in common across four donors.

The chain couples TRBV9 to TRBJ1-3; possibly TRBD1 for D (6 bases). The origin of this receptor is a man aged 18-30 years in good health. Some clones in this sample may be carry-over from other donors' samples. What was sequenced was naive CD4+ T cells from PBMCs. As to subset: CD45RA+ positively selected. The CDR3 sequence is CASSAGQGNTIYF. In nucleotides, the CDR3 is TGTGCCAGCAGCGCTGGACAGGGAAACACCATATATTTT.